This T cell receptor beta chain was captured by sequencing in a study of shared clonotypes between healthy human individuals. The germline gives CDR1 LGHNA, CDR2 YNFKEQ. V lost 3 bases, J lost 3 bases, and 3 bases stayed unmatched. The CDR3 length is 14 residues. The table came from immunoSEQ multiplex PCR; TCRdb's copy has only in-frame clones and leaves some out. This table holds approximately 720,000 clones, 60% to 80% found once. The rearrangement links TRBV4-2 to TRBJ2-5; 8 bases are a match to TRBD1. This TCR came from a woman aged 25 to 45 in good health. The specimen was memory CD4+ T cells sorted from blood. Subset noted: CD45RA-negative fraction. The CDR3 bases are TGTGCCAGCAGCCACCTGGACAGGGAAGAGACCCAGTACTTC. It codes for CASSHLDREETQYF.